These 29 T cell receptor beta chains share one sample of origin, sequenced in a study of T cell clones after liver transplantation. Assay: immunoSEQ multiplex PCR; the TCRdb copy retains only in-frame clones and omits some. The sample yields under 150,000 clones, 90% seen once. The starting material was CD4+ T cells from blood, obtained 12 months after liver transplant. These receptors all come from a human patient who received a liver transplant. Some of these T cells may belong to the graft donor.

The rearrangement joins TRBV7-3 to TRBJ2-5, with D hard to call. Looked up from germline, CDR1 is SGHTA and CDR2 is FQGTGA. There are 14 residues in the CDR3. Trimming stripped 5 bases from V and 5 bases from J, with 15 bases between. The CDR3 loop reads CASSPRDSWETQYF. Here the CDR3 DNA reads TGTGCCAGCAGCCCCCGTGATAGCTGGGAGACCCAGTACTTC.

This clone showed up just once. The chain couples TRBV5-1 to TRBJ2-2; 8 bases align to TRBD1. The CDR3 covers 14 residues. Germline V gene lookup returns CDR1 SGHRS and CDR2 YFSETQ. The J segment lost 3 bases and the V segment lost 6 bases, leaving 4 bases of the junction unmatched. CDR3 nucleotide sequence: TGCGCCAGCATGGACAGGGATTACACCGGGGAGCTGTTTTTT. Protein: CASMDRDYTGELFF.

The rearrangement links TRBV10-3 to TRBJ2-5; the match to TRBD2 covers 10 bases. The CDR3 length is 15 residues. J gave up 1 base and V 6 bases, and 5 bases lay outside the gene matches. The V gene's germline CDR1 is ENHRY and CDR2 SYGVKD. The CDR3 region has the DNA TGTGCCATCAGGGAGACTAGCGGGCCCCAAGAGACCCAGTACTTC. This sequence encodes CAIRETSGPQETQYF.

As DNA, the CDR3 is TGTGCCAGCAGCAAACCGAGGACTAGTCGCTTC. Protein product: CASSKPRTSRF. V usage is TRBV21-1 and J usage is TRBJ2-7; whether TRBD2, the table's D call, matches the DNA was not checked. TRBV21-1 is termed a pseudogene. The CDR3 spans 11 residues.

CDR3 residues: CAWSWAGKLFF. The CDR3 DNA follows: TGTGCCTGGAGTTGGGCCGGAAAACTGTTTTTT. The chain joins TRBV30 to TRBJ1-4; the D is unclear. The ends were cut back, 2 bases at V and 10 bases at J, with 8 bases in the middle. Germline V gives CDR1 GTSNPN, CDR2 SVGIG (reference sequence). This CDR3 has 11 residues.

J is TRBJ1-2 and V is TRBV10-3; no definite D call. V lost 3 bases and J lost 3, with 8 bases in between. The CDR3 spans 13 residues. Germline lookup yields CDR1 ENHRY and CDR2 SYGVKD. The CDR3 loop is CAISEEGYYGYTF. The CDR3 bases are TGTGCCATCAGTGAAGAGGGCTACTATGGCTACACCTTC.

The chain links TRBV4-2 to TRBJ1-2; D is uncertain. The CDR3 totals 15 residues. The germline CDR1 and CDR2 sequences are LGHNA and YNFKEQ. V gave up 0 bases and J gave up 3 bases, with 11 bases separating them. The CDR3 sequence is CASSQDSGEDYGYTF. Here the CDR3 DNA reads TGTGCCAGCAGCCAAGATTCGGGAGAAGACTATGGCTACACCTTC.

V usage is TRBV15 and J usage is TRBJ2-1; a possible D gene is TRBD1 (5 bases). Per germline, CDR1 LNHNV and CDR2 YYDKDF (reference sequence). The CDR3 has 15 residues. Trimming removed 7 bases from V and 4 bases from J, with 17 bases in between. DNA for the CDR3: TGTGCCACCACCCCCGACTCTCGACAGTACAATGAGCAGTTCTTC. Translated, it gives CATTPDSRQYNEQFF. The full variable domain, in which reference TRBV15 and TRBJ2-1 provide the parts outside the CDR3, is DAMVIQNPRYQVTQFGKPVTLSCSQTLNHNVMYWYQQKSSQAPKLLFHYYDKDFNNEADTPDNFQSRRPNTSFCFLDIRSPGLGDTAMYLCATTPDSRQYNEQFFGPGTRLTVL.

The gene calls are TRBV28 and TRBJ1-4, with D tentatively TRBD1 (5 bases). The CDR3 contains 15 residues. Trimming stripped 3 bases from V and 0 bases from J, with 8 bases between. From germline, CDR1 is MDHEN and CDR2 SYDVKM. CDR3 sequence reads: CASSFTRATNEKLFF. The DNA for the CDR3 is TGTGCCAGCAGTTTCACCAGGGCAACTAATGAAAAACTGTTTTTT. The variable domain in full, with the rest retrieved from reference TRBV28 and TRBJ1-4, is DVKVTQSSRYLVKRTGEKVFLECVQDMDHENMFWYRQDPGLGLRLIYFSYDVKMKEKGDIPEGYSVSREKKERFSLILESASTNQTSMYLCASSFTRATNEKLFFGSGTQLSVL.

The chain joins TRBV13 to TRBJ2-7; 8 nucleotides align to TRBD1. The CDR3 is 18 amino acids. The germline gives CDR1 PRHDT, CDR2 FYEKMQ (reference sequence). The V and J ends lost 5 bases and 3 bases, in that order; junction bases with no gene match: 18. CDR3 amino acids: CASSPTASPGTGRYEQYF. Here the CDR3 DNA reads TGTGCCAGCAGCCCCACAGCCTCCCCCGGGACAGGTCGCTACGAGCAGTACTTC. The full variable domain, with the rest looked up from reference TRBV13 and TRBJ2-7, is AAGVIQSPRHLIKEKRETATLKCYPIPRHDTVYWYQQGPGQDPQFLISFYEKMQSDKGSIPDRFSAQQFSDYHSELNMSSLELGDSALYFCASSPTASPGTGRYEQYFGPGTRLTVT.

The chain carries TRBV29-1 and TRBJ2-5; D is possibly TRBD1 or TRBD2 (6 bases each). This CDR3 has 13 amino acids. V shed 5 bases and J shed 2 bases, with 12 bases lying between them. Per the germline V gene, CDR1 is SQVTM and CDR2 is ANQGSEA. CDR3 nucleotide sequence: TGCAGCGTTCACCGAGGGGGGCAAGAGACCCAGTACTTC. This sequence encodes CSVHRGGQETQYF.

The chain joins TRBV27 to TRBJ2-3, with D possibly TRBD2 on 5 matching bases. Germline values: CDR1 MNHEY, CDR2 SMNVEV (reference sequence). V gave up 6 bases and J gave up 5 bases, with 18 bases separating them. The CDR3 is made up of 15 amino acids. The CDR3 sequence: CASRAMGVRGDTQYF. The CDR3 nucleotides read TGTGCCAGCAGGGCTATGGGAGTGCGAGGAGATACGCAGTATTTT.

CDR3 coding DNA: TGTGCCAGCAGCTTAAAAGGGGTGACTAGCGGCGGGTACGAGCAGTACTTC. Amino acids: CASSLKGVTSGGYEQYF. The chain couples TRBV7-3 to TRBJ2-7; 9 positions agree with TRBD2. Germline V gene lookup returns CDR1 SGHTA and CDR2 FQGTGA. The CDR3 sequence is 17 residues long. V shed 1 base, J shed 4 bases, and the junction held 11 bases outside the gene matches.

The genes are TRBV18 and TRBJ2-5; D is tentatively TRBD1 or TRBD2 (5 bases each). V lost 0 bases to trimming and J lost 5 bases, with 13 bases between them. The germline V gene has CDR1 KGHSH and CDR2 LQKENI. This CDR3 spans 15 amino acids. The CDR3 bases are TGTGCCAGCTCACCACCTGGGAGCCAGGGCGAGACCCAGTACTTC. This codes for CASSPPGSQGETQYF.

Regarding this clone: The sample holds other DNA sequences that translate to the same CDR3. This chain uses TRBV5-6 with TRBJ2-7; perhaps TRBD1 as D (5 bases). The CDR3 length is 12 residues. Trimming took 2 bases from V and 4 from J, leaving 7 bases between them. Per germline, CDR1 SGHDT and CDR2 YYEEEE. CDR3 DNA: TGTGCCAGCAGCTTAGGGGCTTACGAGCAGTACTTC. It encodes CASSLGAYEQYF.

J is TRBJ1-2 and V is TRBV9; 8 bases are shared with TRBD1. Germline-derived CDR1 and CDR2 are SGDLS and YYNGEE. This CDR3 contains 15 residues. The V segment lost 0 bases and the J segment 8 bases; nucleotides outside the gene matches: 9. The CDR3 sequence is CASSVGQGASWGYTF. DNA of the CDR3: TGTGCCAGCAGCGTAGGCCAGGGGGCGAGTTGGGGCTACACCTTC.

The chain is built from TRBV7-3 and TRBJ2-2; TRBD2 might be the D (6 bases). V dropped 2 bases and J dropped 2 bases, with 12 bases sitting between them. The CDR3 is 16 amino acids. Per the germline V gene, CDR1 is SGHTA and CDR2 is FQGTGA. The DNA for the CDR3 is TGTGCCAGCAGCTTACTGGGGCGGGGAAACACCGGGGAGCTGTTTTTT. This translates into CASSLLGRGNTGELFF.

This clone was counted between two and nine times. This chain connects TRBV11-2 to TRBJ2-3, with TRBD2 matching 10 bases. Germline V gives CDR1 SGHAT, CDR2 FQNNGV. The CDR3 has 17 residues. V trimming: 5 bases; J trimming: 0 bases; junction bases outside the gene matches: 8. CDR3 in DNA: TGTGCCAGCAGCCCGGGACTAGCGCGTACTAGCACAGATACGCAGTATTTT. Encoded protein: CASSPGLARTSTDTQYF. Using reference TRBV11-2 and TRBJ2-3 for the parts outside the CDR3, the full variable domain is EAGVAQSPRYKIIEKRQSVAFWCNPISGHATLYWYQQILGQGPKLLIQFQNNGVVDDSQLPKDRFSAERLKGVDSTLKIQPAKLEDSAVYLCASSPGLARTSTDTQYFGPGTRLTVL.

The chain is built from TRBV2 and TRBJ1-4; D not certain. The germline V gene has CDR1 SNHLY and CDR2 FYNNEI. This CDR3 comprises 12 residues. The ends were cut back, 2 bases at V and 6 bases at J, with 4 bases in the middle. The CDR3 DNA reads as TGTGCCAGCAGTGAAACCGATGAAAAACTGTTTTTT. Translation: CASSETDEKLFF.

The rearrangement links TRBV5-1 to TRBJ2-7, with 9 bases matching TRBD2. The CDR3 runs 14 residues. The V and J ends lost 4 bases and 5 bases, in that order; junction bases with no gene match: 7. The germline V gene has CDR1 SGHRS and CDR2 YFSETQ. This CDR3 is CASSLGLAPHEQYF. In DNA form, the CDR3 reads TGCGCCAGCAGCCTGGGACTAGCCCCGCACGAGCAGTACTTC.

J is TRBJ2-7 and V is TRBV7-8, with 8 nucleotides matching TRBD1. The trim removed 5 bases at V and 5 bases at J, leaving 5 bases unmatched. The CDR3 is 13 residues long. CDR1 and CDR2 from the germline V gene are SGHVS and FQNEAQ. The DNA for the CDR3 is TGTGCCAGCAGCGGCCCGACAGGGGACGAGCAGTACTTC. Amino acid sequence: CASSGPTGDEQYF. The full variable domain, in which reference TRBV7-8 and TRBJ2-7 provide the parts outside the CDR3, is GAGVSQSPRYKVAKRGQDVALRCDPISGHVSLFWYQQALGQGPEFLTYFQNEAQLDKSGLPSDRFFAERPEGSVSTLKIQRTQQEDSAVYLCASSGPTGDEQYFGPGTRLTVT.

V usage is TRBV4-1 and J usage is TRBJ1-2, with D uncertain. Germline CDR1 reads MGHRA; CDR2 reads YSYEKL. This CDR3 has 17 amino acids. V lost 3 bases, J lost 4 bases, and 21 bases lay in between. CDR3 DNA sequence: TGCGCCAGCAGCCAGGGCCCTGCGCAGGTGACGTTCTATGGCTACACCTTC. Protein: CASSQGPAQVTFYGYTF.

The rearrangement uses TRBV6-1 and TRBJ2-7; D gene uncertain. The CDR3 consists of 14 residues. Germline-derived CDR1 and CDR2 are MNHNS and SASEGT. Trimming stripped 1 base from V and 3 bases from J, with 10 bases between. DNA of the CDR3: TGTGCCAGCAGTGAAGTTCCGAACTACTACGAGCAGTACTTC. This encodes CASSEVPNYYEQYF.

This clone showed up just once. The CDR3 here is CAISGQGVGNQPQHF. DNA of the CDR3: TGTGCCATCAGTGGACAGGGTGTGGGCAATCAGCCCCAGCATTTT. The rearrangement uses TRBV10-3 and TRBJ1-5; 7 nucleotides match TRBD1. The CDR3 consists of 15 residues. Germline trimming cut 4 bases from V and 2 bases from J; bases unmatched to any gene: 5. Germline V gene data show CDR1 as ENHRY and CDR2 as SYGVKD.

The chain couples TRBV19 to TRBJ1-1; no reliable D call. CDR1 is LNHDA and CDR2 is SQIVND in the germline V gene (reference sequence). The CDR3 consists of 13 residues. Deletions cut 7 bases from V and 4 bases from J, with 13 bases between. Written as DNA, the CDR3 is TGTGCCAGTACCCCCTGGTCGCTCACTGAAGCTTTCTTT. This encodes CASTPWSLTEAFF.

This clone was counted a few times. V gene TRBV7-3 combines with J gene TRBJ2-1; 7 nucleotides match TRBD2. The CDR3 is 15 amino acids. Germline V CDR1 and CDR2: SGHTA, FQGTGA. V shed 2 bases and J 3 bases; nucleotides not matched to a gene: 4. Written as DNA, the CDR3 is TGTGCCAGCAGCTTAGACCTAGCGGACTACAATGAGCAGTTCTTC. Its translation is CASSLDLADYNEQFF.

The chain recombines TRBV6-5 with TRBJ1-1; no clear D. CDR1 and CDR2 (germline): MNHEY, SVGAGI. Trimming shortened V by 6 bases and J by 0 bases, and 8 bases separated the two germline ends. This CDR3 is built from 13 residues. CDR3 coding DNA: TGTGCCAGCAGAAACGCGGTGAACACTGAAGCTTTCTTT. Its protein product is CASRNAVNTEAFF.

The V gene is TRBV7-2, the J gene TRBJ1-5; D is unresolved. Deletions cut 3 bases from V and 2 bases from J, with 14 bases between. There are 16 residues in the CDR3. The germline V gene has CDR1 SGHTA and CDR2 FQGNSA. The CDR3, as DNA: TGTGCCAGCAGCTTGAGAGCCGGGGAGGGCAATCAGCCCCAGCATTTT. Translated: CASSLRAGEGNQPQHF.

The V and J genes are TRBV10-3 and TRBJ2-1; TRBD2 aligns across 14 bases. Per germline, CDR1 ENHRY and CDR2 SYGVKD. This CDR3 spans 16 amino acids. V lost 4 bases to trimming and J lost 9 bases; unmatched junction nucleotides: 8. The CDR3 spells CAISAGTSGSWSEQFF. Here the CDR3 DNA reads TGTGCCATCAGTGCCGGGACTAGCGGGAGTTGGAGTGAGCAGTTCTTC.